This record covers a single TCR beta chain. What this receptor recognizes is not known. The protocol used for the library was 5' RACE. Each TCR library was prepared from about 3.5 ug of total RNA. For each sample, cDNA was synthesized in eight separate reactions using SMARTScribe reverse transcriptase. Unique molecular identifiers containing a 6-nucleotide sample barcode were introduced through template switching during cDNA synthesis. TCRalpha and TCRbeta cDNA was amplified in two nested PCRs of about 17 and 10 cycles, and bead purification was carried out after each PCR. Before amplification, the cDNA was treated with uracil DNA-glycosylase and purified using the QIAquick PCR purification kit. The second PCR added Illumina TruSeq-compatible adapters along with sample-specific barcodes. Library quality and concentration were assessed using TapeStation and Qubit, and approximately 5 ng of each library was pooled. Pooled libraries were sequenced on an Illumina HiSeq2500 single-index Rapid Run with 2 x 100 bp reads and custom sequencing primers. The paper's processing steps were these. UMI-based consensus assembly with MiGEC version 1.2.6 was used to correct PCR and sequencing errors. MiXCR version 2.1.1 was used to carry out V(D)J alignment, clonotype assembly and CDR3 extraction. Normalisation of gene usage, clonotype sharing and MAIT/NKT TCR abundance was achieved by analysing the top 1000, 10 000 and 20 000 clonotypes per sample. After downsampling to 27 000 UMIs, diversity was calculated as the inverse Simpson index using the vegan R package. Statistical testing used paired Mann-Whitney U tests on the discordant twin pairs and applied Benjamini-Hochberg correction for multiple testing. The reads went through TCRdb reprocessing, and each CDR3 protein sequence gets one entry with no DNA. These V and J calls rely on TCRdb rather than the paper's analysis. The sample table on file contains 330,000 or so distinct CDR3 sequences. Together, the top ten hold around 2% of the sample.

From each donor, an approximately 2.5 ml peripheral blood sample was drawn into PAXgene tubes and stored at -80 degrees C. Without any T cell sorting, total RNA was extracted from whole blood using the PAXgene blood miRNA kit on an automated QIAcube. Peripheral blood from monozygotic twin pairs concordant or discordant for inflammatory bowel disease was subjected to deep TCRalpha and TCRbeta repertoire profiling with unique molecular barcoding. Smoking habits were recorded for all twin pairs, with individuals classified as current, former or never smokers. This entry comes from a study of monozygotic twins with inflammatory bowel disease (dated by TCRdb to the late 2010s). Regarding the study in general: A total of some 28 monozygotic twin pairs were included in the full study, comprising nine German pairs (four IBD-concordant, five IBD-discordant) and 19 IBD-discordant Danish pairs. Each individual had, on average, about 151 000 unique TCRalpha sequences and 181 000 unique TCRbeta sequences available for analysis. Within discordant pairs, disease-associated traits were sought mainly by comparing IBD patients with their genetically identical healthy co-twins. Study-wide findings and limitations: No single strong signal or clonotype linked to IBD turned up in the results, so the idea that one exists was not supported. TCRbeta repertoire diversity, by inverse Simpson index, was decreased in IBD patients compared with their healthy co-twins. No difference in repertoire similarity was observed between concordant and discordant twins, possibly owing to limited statistical power. The analysis was unable to tell different T cell subtypes apart. IBD patients shared fewer clonotypes with other individuals than healthy twins did, most markedly in patients showing signs of disease activity. Because patients received different immunosuppressive treatments, the repertoires may have picked up extra background noise and variability between individuals.

CDR1 and CDR2 are drawn from the germline V gene (reference sequence): DFQATT, SNEGSKA. The CDR3 sequence holds 14 residues, the cysteine and phenylalanine included. The record lacks a DNA sequence. The receptor comes from a human donor with ulcerative colitis or Crohn's disease, or a healthy co-twin of an affected twin (not recorded which). The chain is assembled from TRBV20-1 and TRBJ1-5. The sample taken for sequencing was blood. The CDR3 in this case is CSAEALESNQPQHF.